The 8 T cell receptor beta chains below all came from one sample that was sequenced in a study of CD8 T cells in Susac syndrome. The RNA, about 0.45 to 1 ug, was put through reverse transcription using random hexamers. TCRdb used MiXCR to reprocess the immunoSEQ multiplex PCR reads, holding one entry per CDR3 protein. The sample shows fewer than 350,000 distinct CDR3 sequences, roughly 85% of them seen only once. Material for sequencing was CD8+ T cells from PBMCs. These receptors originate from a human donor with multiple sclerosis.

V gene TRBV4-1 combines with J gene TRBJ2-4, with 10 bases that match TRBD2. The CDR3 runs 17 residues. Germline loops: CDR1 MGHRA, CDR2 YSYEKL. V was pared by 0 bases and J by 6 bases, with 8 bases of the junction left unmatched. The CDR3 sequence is CASSQDPSGSLGNIQYF. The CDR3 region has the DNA TGCGCCAGCAGCCAAGATCCTAGCGGGAGCCTGGGAAACATTCAGTACTTC.

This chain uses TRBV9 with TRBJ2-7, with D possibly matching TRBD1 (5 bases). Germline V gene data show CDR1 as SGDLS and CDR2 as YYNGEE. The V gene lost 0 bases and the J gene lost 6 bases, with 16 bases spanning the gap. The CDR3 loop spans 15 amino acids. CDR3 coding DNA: TGTGCCAGCAGCGTAGCGGCAGGGCCGGCCCGCGAGCAGTACTTC. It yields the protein CASSVAAGPAREQYF.

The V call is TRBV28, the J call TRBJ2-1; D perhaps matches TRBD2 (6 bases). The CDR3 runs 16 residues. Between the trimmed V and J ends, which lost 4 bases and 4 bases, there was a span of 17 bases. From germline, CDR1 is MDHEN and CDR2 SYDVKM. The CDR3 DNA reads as TGTGCCAGCAGTTCGAGAGCGGGTCGGACGTACAATGAGCAGTTCTTC. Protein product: CASSSRAGRTYNEQFF.

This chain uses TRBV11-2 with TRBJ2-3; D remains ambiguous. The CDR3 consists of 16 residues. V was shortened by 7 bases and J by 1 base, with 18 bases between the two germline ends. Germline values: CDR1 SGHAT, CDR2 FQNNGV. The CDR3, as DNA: TGTGCCAGCACCATTCACCCAGGTTTCGGCACAGATACGCAGTATTTT. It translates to CASTIHPGFGTDTQYF.

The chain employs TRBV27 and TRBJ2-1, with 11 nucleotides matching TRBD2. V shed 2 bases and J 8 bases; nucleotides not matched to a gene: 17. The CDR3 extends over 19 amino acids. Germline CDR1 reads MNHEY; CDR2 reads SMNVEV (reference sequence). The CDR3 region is CASSLRSVASGRQFDEQFF. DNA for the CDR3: TGTGCCAGCAGTTTAAGGTCTGTGGCTAGCGGGAGGCAGTTCGATGAGCAGTTCTTC.

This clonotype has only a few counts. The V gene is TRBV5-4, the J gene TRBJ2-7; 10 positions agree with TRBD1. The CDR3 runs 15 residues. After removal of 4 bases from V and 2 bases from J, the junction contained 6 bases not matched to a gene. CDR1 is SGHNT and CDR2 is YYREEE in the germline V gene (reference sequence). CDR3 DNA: TGTGCCAGCAGCGTTACCGGGACAGGGGCCTACGAGCAGTACTTC. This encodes CASSVTGTGAYEQYF. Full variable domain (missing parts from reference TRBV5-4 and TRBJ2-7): ETGVTQSPTHLIKTRGQQVTLRCSSQSGHNTVSWYQQALGQGPQFIFQYYREEENGRGNFPPRFSGLQFPNYSSELNVNALELDDSALYLCASSVTGTGAYEQYFGPGTRLTVT.

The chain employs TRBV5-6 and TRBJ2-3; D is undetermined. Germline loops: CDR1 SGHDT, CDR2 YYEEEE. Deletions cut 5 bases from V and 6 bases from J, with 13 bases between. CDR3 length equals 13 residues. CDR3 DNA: TGTGCCAGCAGTGCACCTGCGCCGGATACGCAGTATTTT. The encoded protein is CASSAPAPDTQYF. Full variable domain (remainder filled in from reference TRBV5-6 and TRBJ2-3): DAGVTQSPTHLIKTRGQQVTLRCSPKSGHDTVSWYQQALGQGPQFIFQYYEEEERQRGNFPDRFSGHQFPNYSSELNVNALLLGDSALYLCASSAPAPDTQYFGPGTRLTVL.

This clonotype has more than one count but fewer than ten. This CDR3 reads CASSHRGSYEQYF. The CDR3 nucleotides read TGTGCCAGCAGTCACAGGGGCTCCTACGAGCAGTACTTC. The chain carries TRBV6-1 and TRBJ2-7; 7 positions agree with TRBD1. This CDR3 is 13 amino acids long. V lost 5 bases to trimming and J lost 0 bases; unmatched junction nucleotides: 1. Germline CDR1 MNHNS, CDR2 SASEGT.